This record looks at one T cell receptor (beta chain) sequence and its context. The specificity of this receptor is unknown. No qualities accompany the bases; no much larger clone lies one base away. CDR1 and CDR2 are read off the germline V gene as SGHAT and FQNNGV. From its cysteine to its phenylalanine, the CDR3 spans 15 amino acids. Only the CDR3 DNA is retained, 45 bases long and in frame from the first base. V drops 0 bases and J drops 7 bases, leaving 12 bases in between. The data were taken from a study of blood T cell repertoires in COVID-19 (dated by TCRdb to 2018 to 2021). About the full investigation: Samples covering the acute and convalescent phases of COVID-19 were provided by collaborators in the United States, Italy and Spain. Nearly every sample came with metadata listing a de-identified subject ID, COVID-19 status, age in years and sex. The repertoires were released in a freely available public database intended as a resource for research on the immune response to SARS-CoV-2. The prospective study material was composed of cDNA or gDNA derived from T cells, B-cell-depleted T cells, or PBMCs. Samples were obtained from the ongoing ImmuneRACE study (first 160 participants) and from about 1,300 subjects provided by 6 global collaborators. Deeply sampled blood TCRbeta repertoires from subjects exposed to, actively infected with, or recovered from COVID-19 were included in the dataset. Where available, HLA class I and class II types were obtained from metadata supplied by the sample provider rather than from assay-based typing. What the research found in general, with its limitations: How much clinical and demographic metadata was included differed by source and by participant, and the metadata was provided uncurated.

Samples from volunteer blood donors who had recovered from COVID-19 were contributed by a second Seattle source. The collaborating institutions used their own protocols to collect whole blood in K2EDTA tubes. For TCRbeta analysis, collaborators shipped samples in one of three forms: frozen whole blood, isolated PBMCs, or DNA extracted from either of those sample types. TCRbeta CDR3 regions were amplified from genomic DNA using the immunoSEQ Assay, a bias-controlled multiplex PCR. In the authors' own workflow: Within the assay, amplification of reference gene primers was used to estimate how many nucleated cells each sample contained. To quantify the absolute abundance of each unique TCRbeta CDR3 rearrangement, sequence reads were collapsed and filtered. Productive Simpson clonality was computed per sample as the square root of Simpson's diversity index over productive rearrangements. TCRdb carries this immuneACCESS record with in-frame sequences only. Its versions omit some clonotypes, under half of them owing to an unresolved V gene in the studies checked, with the rest unexplained. V, J and clone size are taken as reported in that table, and D and trimming were inferred from the DNA itself. Across this sample there are about 230,000 clones, with approximately 82% seen only once. More than 1.2% of the sample lies in the top ten.

The receptor was derived from a middle-aged woman who had recovered from COVID-19. The sequenced sample was peripheral blood. Here the chain combines TRBV11-2 and TRBJ2-2, with TRBD2 tentatively as D gene (6 bases match). The CDR3 has the sequence CASSLEYMGGGELFF. The bases are TGTGCCAGCAGCTTAGAGTACATGGGAGGCGGGGAGCTGTTTTTT.